This TCR beta chain originates from a study of PD-1 blockade in classical Hodgkin lymphoma. Looked up from germline, CDR1 is SNHLY and CDR2 is FYNNEI. This CDR3 comprises 17 residues. The ends lost 1 base at V and 4 bases at J; junction bases unmatched: 8. This clone has at least ten counts. Its antigen is not identified. General observations from the study: Exclusion removed patients who began nivolumab under 1 year after ASCT. Before treatment, complete responders showed about the same diversity as newly diagnosed patients. By C4D1, CD4+ diversity increased significantly, especially in complete responders.

Libraries were prepared by immunoSEQ multiplex PCR; TCRdb keeps only in-frame clonotypes and omits some of them. Of roughly 100,000 clones in the sample, roughly 91% were seen once. Following autologous stem cell transplantation, relapse occurred in every patient, and exposure to brentuximab vedotin varied. The sequences come from peripheral blood mononuclear cells (PBMCs), collected before the second cycle of nivolumab. The chain recombines TRBV2 with TRBJ2-1; 9 nucleotides match TRBD2. The receptor was derived from a human donor with classical Hodgkin lymphoma. As DNA, the CDR3 is TGTGCCAGCAGTGAAGGTGGGCGGGGGGGCTCGTACAATGAGCAGTTCTTC. This translates into CASSEGGRGGSYNEQFF.